The 24 T cell receptor beta chains in this list originate from one sample, sequenced in a study of PD-L1 blockade in urothelial cancer. This table comes from immunoSEQ multiplex PCR, and its TCRdb copy is limited to in-frame clones, with some not included. The table shows about 84,000 clones, with around 76% occurring only once. The source material was PBMCs, sampled around atezolizumab (anti-PD-L1) treatment. The receptor set was obtained from a man aged 70-80 years with urothelial cancer.

This chain links TRBV19 with TRBJ2-1, with TRBD2 matching over 8 bases. Germline V lookup: CDR1 LNHDA, CDR2 SQIVND (reference sequence). The CDR3 is 14 amino acids. V trimming: 5 bases; J trimming: 4 bases; junction bases outside the gene matches: 4. DNA of the CDR3: TGTGCCAGTAGTTTTAGCGGGGAATACAATGAGCAGTTCTTC. This sequence encodes CASSFSGEYNEQFF.

V is TRBV11-3 and J is TRBJ2-1; TRBD2 matches at 7 bases. The CDR3 is 15 residues long. The J segment lost 4 bases and the V segment lost 0 bases, leaving 3 bases of the junction unmatched. The germline V gene has CDR1 SGHNT and CDR2 YENEEA. The CDR3: CASSLERESYNEQFF. The CDR3 region has the DNA TGTGCCAGCAGCTTAGAGCGGGAGAGTTACAATGAGCAGTTCTTC.

The chain joins TRBV4-1 to TRBJ1-5; 9 bases match TRBD1. There are 15 residues in the CDR3. Germline loops: CDR1 MGHRA, CDR2 YSYEKL. V lost 4 bases and J lost 1; bases outside the gene matches: 2. This CDR3 reads CASSPGQGSNQPQHF. Written as DNA, the CDR3 is TGCGCCAGCAGCCCCGGACAGGGGAGCAATCAGCCCCAGCATTTT.

This clone was detected once. The chain carries TRBV30 and TRBJ1-1; D might be TRBD1 (5 bases). Germline assignment: CDR1 GTSNPN and CDR2 SVGIG (reference sequence). The CDR3 is 13 amino acids. Trimming left V 4 bases short and J 1 base short, with 10 bases between. CDR3 in amino acids: CAWNPGQNTEAFF. CDR3 DNA: TGTGCCTGGAACCCCGGACAGAACACTGAAGCTTTCTTT.

This chain connects TRBV18 to TRBJ2-7; possible D gene TRBD2, 5 bases. CDR1 is KGHSH, CDR2 LQKENI, per germline. The V end was cut by 2 bases, the J end by 0 bases, with 11 bases between. The CDR3 length is 15 residues. CDR3 sequence reads: CASSPSTTSSYEQYF. The CDR3 region has the DNA TGTGCCAGCTCACCATCTACAACTAGCTCCTACGAGCAGTACTTC.

CDR3 amino acids: CAWRKTGENSPLHF. Here the CDR3 DNA reads TGTGCCTGGAGGAAAACAGGGGAAAATTCACCCCTCCACTTT. The chain uses TRBV30 and TRBJ1-6; 7 bases are shared with TRBD1. The CDR3 totals 14 residues. The V gene end was trimmed by 3 bases and the J gene end by 7 bases; junction bases not matched to a gene: 6. Germline CDR1 is GTSNPN and CDR2 is SVGIG (reference sequence).

The rearrangement links TRBV2 to TRBJ2-7; 7 bases align to TRBD1. V shed 8 bases, J shed 4 bases, and the junction held 8 bases outside the gene matches. The CDR3 is 13 residues long. Germline CDR1 and CDR2: SNHLY and FYNNEI. CDR3 sequence (DNA): TGTGCCAGCGGAAGACAGGGTGTTTACGAGCAGTACTTC. This codes for CASGRQGVYEQYF.

This clone has just a few counts. The gene calls are TRBV7-2 and TRBJ1-4, with D perhaps matching TRBD1 (5 bases). The CDR3 contains 15 residues. Trimming took off 5 bases at V and 8 bases at J, with 18 bases between the two ends. Looked up from germline, CDR1 is SGHTA and CDR2 is FQGNSA. CDR3 in amino acids: CASSPRGGVGEKLFF. For the CDR3, the DNA is TGTGCCAGCAGCCCCCGGGGAGGGGTCGGCGAAAAACTGTTTTTT.

The J gene is TRBJ1-1, the V gene TRBV11-2; D is unclear. The V gene's germline CDR1 is SGHAT and CDR2 FQNNGV. V gave up 4 bases and J gave up 1 base, with 7 bases separating them. The CDR3 spans 13 residues. In DNA, the CDR3 is TGTGCCAGCAGCTCCCAAGCGAACACTGAAGCTTTCTTT. Translation gives CASSSQANTEAFF.

This chain joins TRBV19 and TRBJ2-7; 8 bases match TRBD2. V lost 5 bases and J lost 4; bases outside the gene matches: 7. Germline values: CDR1 LNHDA, CDR2 SQIVND (reference sequence). The CDR3 totals 14 residues. Here the CDR3 reads CASSEAGGGYEQYF. CDR3 in DNA: TGTGCCAGTAGTGAGGCGGGAGGAGGGTACGAGCAGTACTTC.

The chain recombines TRBV6-6 with TRBJ2-3; D possibly corresponds to TRBD2 (6 bases). This CDR3 has 13 amino acids. CDR1 and CDR2 (germline): MNHNY, SVGAGI (reference sequence). Trimming took off 5 bases at V and 5 bases at J, with 11 bases between the two ends. The CDR3 loop is CASSGNGGDTQYF. The CDR3 DNA sequence: TGTGCCAGCAGTGGTAACGGGGGAGATACGCAGTATTTT.

The V and J genes are TRBV9 and TRBJ2-1; tentative D call: TRBD2 (6 bases). Germline CDR1 reads SGDLS; CDR2 reads YYNGEE. The length of the CDR3 is 15 residues. The V gene lost 0 bases and the J gene lost 2 bases, with 9 bases spanning the gap. The CDR3 nucleotides read TGTGCCAGCAGCGTAGTAGCGGAAGCCTACAATGAGCAGTTCTTC. It codes for CASSVVAEAYNEQFF.

The chain has TRBV27 and TRBJ1-1; 8 bases fit TRBD1. The CDR3 is 15 amino acids. The germline CDR1 and CDR2 sequences are MNHEY and SMNVEV (reference sequence). Losses at the gene ends were 4 bases for V and 9 bases for J; bases not matched to a gene: 13. The chain's CDR3 is CASSSISTGGGKAFF. In DNA, the CDR3 is TGTGCCAGCAGTTCAATTTCCACAGGGGGGGGGAAAGCTTTCTTT.

The rearrangement uses TRBV6-1 and TRBJ1-6; D might be TRBD1 (6 bases). Germline V gene lookup returns CDR1 MNHNS and CDR2 SASEGT. The CDR3 runs to 18 residues. Trimming shortened V by 1 base and J by 6 bases, and 19 bases separated the two germline ends. Written as DNA, the CDR3 is TGTGCCAGCAGTGAAGATCTGAGGGAAGGGGGTCTTAATTCACCCCTCCACTTT. Translating it yields CASSEDLREGGLNSPLHF.

This sequence joins TRBV7-8 and TRBJ1-1, with TRBD1 matching over 8 bases. Germline V lookup: CDR1 SGHVS, CDR2 FQNEAQ. J was trimmed by 4 bases and V by 5 bases; bases with no gene match: 9. The CDR3 totals 15 residues. CDR3 nucleotides: TGTGCCAGCAGCGACGACAGGGGTGCGATCACTGAAGCTTTCTTT. This sequence encodes CASSDDRGAITEAFF.

CDR3 residues: CAISERSSYNSPLHF. The CDR3 nucleotides are TGTGCCATCAGTGAGAGGAGCTCCTATAATTCACCCCTCCACTTT. The chain links TRBV10-3 to TRBJ1-6; D call uncertain. Germline loops: CDR1 ENHRY, CDR2 SYGVKD. V was trimmed by 2 bases and J by 0 bases, leaving 5 bases between them. The CDR3 covers 15 residues.

CDR3 protein: CASSNLAGTRDTQYF. Here the CDR3 DNA reads TGTGCCAGCAGCAACCTAGCGGGGACGAGAGATACGCAGTATTTT. V usage is TRBV7-9 and J usage is TRBJ2-3; 9 bases agree with TRBD2. CDR3 length: 15 residues. Losses at the gene ends were 5 bases for V and 5 bases for J; bases not matched to a gene: 8. The germline V gene encodes CDR1 SEHNR and CDR2 FQNEAQ (reference sequence).

The chain uses TRBV6-6 and TRBJ2-7, with 9 bases fitting TRBD1. V trimming: 2 bases; J trimming: 7 bases; junction bases outside the gene matches: 6. The CDR3 covers 14 residues. CDR1 and CDR2 (germline): MNHNY, SVGAGI (reference sequence). The CDR3 here is CASSYLGQGREQYF. The CDR3 bases are TGTGCCAGCAGTTACCTGGGACAGGGTCGAGAGCAGTACTTC.

The chain joins TRBV14 to TRBJ2-3; 9 nucleotides align to TRBD1. J gave up 4 bases and V 4 bases, and 9 bases lay outside the gene matches. Germline assignment: CDR1 SGHDN and CDR2 FVKESK. There are 16 residues in the CDR3. The CDR3 protein is CASSLAGTGLADTQYF. CDR3 DNA sequence: TGTGCCAGCAGCCTGGCGGGGACAGGGCTTGCAGATACGCAGTATTTT. The whole variable domain, remainder taken from reference TRBV14 and TRBJ2-3, is EAGVTQFPSHSVIEKGQTVTLRCDPISGHDNLYWYRRVMGKEIKFLLHFVKESKQDESGMPNNRFLAERTGGTYSTLKVQPAELEDSGVYFCASSLAGTGLADTQYFGPGTRLTVL.

The V and J genes are TRBV5-4 and TRBJ1-2; possible D gene TRBD1, 6 bases. The germline gives CDR1 SGHNT, CDR2 YYREEE (reference sequence). V gave up 4 bases and J gave up 6 bases, with 22 bases separating them. The length of the CDR3 is 16 residues. CDR3 nucleotide sequence: TGTGCCAGCAGCGGGGGGCGTAGGGGAGGGCTAGATGGCTACACCTTC. It translates to CASSGGRRGGLDGYTF.

The CDR3 coding sequence is TGTGCCAGCAACGAACTTAGCGGGGGGGCCGGGGAGACCCAGTACTTC. This translates into CASNELSGGAGETQYF. The chain recombines TRBV7-9 with TRBJ2-5, with 11 bases that match TRBD2. Per the germline V gene, CDR1 is SEHNR and CDR2 is FQNEAQ (reference sequence). The CDR3 totals 16 residues. The ends lost 7 bases at V and 5 bases at J; junction bases unmatched: 12.

V and J are TRBV11-2 and TRBJ1-3; D gene uncertain. This CDR3 is built from 15 residues. The V gene lost 1 base and the J gene lost 0 bases, with 7 bases spanning the gap. Germline CDR1 and CDR2: SGHAT and FQNNGV. The CDR3 region is CASSLAGSSGNTIYF. Here the CDR3 DNA reads TGTGCCAGCAGCTTAGCAGGCAGCTCTGGAAACACCATATATTTT.

This clone showed up just once. The chain links TRBV6-6 to TRBJ2-7, with D tentatively TRBD2 (5 bases). Germline V gives CDR1 MNHNY, CDR2 SVGAGI (reference sequence). The CDR3 is 15 amino acids. Deletions cut 3 bases from V and 3 bases from J, with 15 bases between. The CDR3 sequence: CASSYDRTGYYEQYF. CDR3 nucleotide sequence: TGTGCCAGCAGTTATGATCGAACGGGATACTACGAGCAGTACTTC.

V and J are TRBV5-4 and TRBJ2-5; 7 bases match TRBD1. With 5 bases clipped from V and 1 base from J, the junction kept 11 bases outside the gene matches. Germline values: CDR1 SGHNT, CDR2 YYREEE (reference sequence). The CDR3 is 16 residues long. The CDR3 coding sequence is TGTGCCAGCAGTACGACAGGGAACACCCTCCAAGAGACCCAGTACTTC. It is translated as CASSTTGNTLQETQYF.